The present T cell receptor (beta chain) was sequenced within a study of cytomegalovirus exposure and HLA in healthy donors (dated by TCRdb to about 2017). Looking at the study overall: An earlier analysis of 587 of the donors reported 276 Gb of sequence data and 90 million to 120 million unique TCR beta sequences obtained from around 180 million T cells. An early release that covered about 600 HLA-typed donors contained about 300 gigabases of sequencing data and around 85 million unique TCR sequences. Of the roughly 420 genotyped donors, 70% to 90% were placed in the genetic ancestry cluster associated with self-reported Caucasian donors. The study was designed to test whether signatures of past pathogen exposure could be identified by cataloging public T cell receptors. The study used immunosequencing to profile the T cell repertoires of more than 650 subjects and linked those repertoires to cytomegalovirus serostatus. Besides the first cohort of around 670 subjects, a separate validation cohort made up of 120 different subjects was used. To predict cytomegalovirus infection status, the study combined high-throughput TCR immunosequencing, statistical association of individual TCRs with disease status, and machine learning. To study patterns of TCR occurrence, a later analysis re-analyzed previously published TCR beta repertoires from 500 to 850 donors and added high-resolution HLA genotyping. Rather than using new phenotypic data, the later analysis identified candidate immune exposures from TCR beta sequences and from how often those sequences occurred across donors. To decide whether each TCR beta V gene segment behaved as functional or pseudogenic, an earlier analysis of fewer than 750 of the donors relied on high-throughput TCR beta sequencing. Donor age, sex, ethnicity and CMV serostatus were compiled together with the repertoire data. A later genetic analysis used genome-wide SNP genotypes for about 60% of the roughly 700 donors, treating that subset as a discovery cohort. Every repertoire in the discovery cohort had been generated on one and the same sequencing platform. Both class I and class II loci were covered by HLA typing, at four-digit resolution. The number of donors typed differed by locus, with roughly 620-640 for A, B, C, DRB1 and DQB1, over 500 for DQA1, under 610 for DPA1, and 400 to 490 for DPB1. Roughly five DR-DQ haplotypes were handled as single units for association and clustering because linkage in the cohort was strong. Among 398 genotyped donors of the cohort, an average of approximately 240,000 unique TCR beta nucleotide sequences were sequenced per donor, about a sixth of them non-productive.

The cohort comprised 710 or so healthy bone marrow donors. At the time of sampling, every cohort member was nominally healthy, though immune exposures that went unrecorded were likely present. The donor was CMV seronegative and was included in the group of about 350 seronegative cohort members. A peripheral blood sample was provided by each donor, and peripheral blood mononuclear cells were used for TCR beta sequencing. Genomic DNA extraction from the blood cell samples was performed with the Qiagen DNeasy Blood Extraction Kit. This clone came up once. Its antigen remains undetermined. Qualities for individual bases were not recorded, and no much larger clone is one base off. The investigation overall reported the following: Only TCR beta chains were sequenced in this cohort, and the absence of alpha or paired-chain data limited detectable features. At a false discovery rate of 0.05, a later analysis linked under 20,000 TCR beta sequences to specific HLA alleles. In vitro tests confirmed that a few of the cytomegalovirus-associated TCR beta chains recognize cytomegalovirus antigens. In an earlier analysis of about 600 of the donors, most TCR beta V segments appeared in productive rearrangements about 87% or about 30% of the time, broadly matching IMGT annotations. The earlier analysis of approximately 540 of the donors excluded approximately 15 rarely observed V segments, including chromosome 9 orphons, because counts were too low. When HLA alleles, especially DR and DQ, strongly co-occurred, attributing TCR associations to individual alleles was difficult. In a later analysis, most CMV-associated TCR beta chains were found to appear HLA-restricted, with HLA associations seemingly driven largely by CMV exposure. Compared with the roughly 700-donor mean, donors in an Asian-associated ancestry cluster had fewer N-insertions in productive TCRs, according to a later genetic analysis. Presence/absence analyses assumed roughly uniform sequencing depth across donors, an assumption that may not hold. The 87-base-pair reads could not distinguish some IMGT-functional V segments, including TRBV6-2 and TRBV6-3, so those segments were excluded. Immune exposure information for the cohort was limited to CMV serostatus. While some public TCRs were present in many individuals, most TCR sequences turned up only very rarely across donors. The authors suggested that the approach could potentially be extended to other disease states and immunological phenotypes. A cluster of highly shared sequence variants was judged likely to represent a technical artifact of the sequencing pipeline. A later analysis found that HLA-associated TCR beta chains were more clonally expanded and had lower generation probabilities than equally common non-associated chains. A further reported finding was that TCR beta sequences accurately predicted the HLA-A and HLA-B alleles for most subjects in the first cohort. HLA typing was unavailable for some donors at each locus, so association tests used only the typed subset. Linkage disequilibrium might explain the correlated functional status among segregating V segments, but an unknown experimental factor could not be excluded. In a later genetic analysis, a missense DCLRE1C variant was associated with V-gene and J-gene trimming of TCR beta chains, and the association was replicated in an independent cohort. A later analysis found that TCR association rates varied across HLA loci, with DRB1 alleles showing the most associated TCRs and HLA-C alleles the fewest. Several of the top co-occurrence clusters appeared to be linked to parvovirus B19, influenza, CMV and Epstein-Barr virus, according to a later analysis. In both the original and validation cohorts, the classifier was reported to diagnose cytomegalovirus status with high specificity and sensitivity. A total of 150 or so TCR beta chains were listed by the study as associated with cytomegalovirus.

As encoded in the germline V gene, CDR1 is MDHEN while CDR2 is SYDVKM. Counted from cysteine to phenylalanine, this CDR3 has 13 amino acids. Kept here is only the CDR3 DNA, which spans 39 bases and is read in frame from base 1. The germline V and J ends show losses of 6 bases and 2 bases respectively, and no gene match explains 3 bases of the junction. Libraries were prepared through the immunoSEQ multiplex PCR assay. A mixture of 60 forward primers for TCR Vbeta segments and 13 reverse primers for TCR Jbeta segments was used in the multiplex PCR. Amplification of the CDR3 region of rearranged TCR beta genes was performed with a multiplex PCR assay on genomic DNA. The amplified TCR beta libraries were sequenced on the Illumina HiSeq System as 87-base-pair reads. Per the original workflow: In a later analysis, approximately 74 million unique TCR beta chains were counted across the roughly 700 repertoires, and approximately 9.9 million of these chains were shared by at least two donors. Raw reads were error-corrected and collapsed into unique sequences with a nearest-neighbor algorithm that merged closely related sequences to remove PCR and sequencing errors. V, D and J gene segments were assigned by aligning CDR3 sequences to IMGT reference sequences. Each retained sequence needed at least a six-nucleotide match to both a V gene segment and a J gene segment. Rearrangements were classified as productive when the CDR3 lacked stop codons and remained in frame with V and J, and all other rearrangements were classified as non-productive. CDR3 was defined according to IMGT convention as the region running from the second conserved V-encoded cysteine to the conserved J-encoded phenylalanine. The earlier analysis of about 640 of the donors excluded any sequence lacking an unambiguous match to a single V gene segment. An earlier analysis of several hundred of the donors called V segments functional above 56.7% productive rearrangements and segregating when the between-donor standard deviation exceeded 5%. A statistical classification framework was built for diagnosing cytomegalovirus status from the catalog of TCR beta chain sequences. In a later analysis, V and J genes were assigned by comparing TCR nucleotide sequences against IMGT/GENE-DB human TR gene sequences. In a later analysis, CDR3 sequences and most-parsimonious VDJ recombination scenarios were assigned using the TCRdist pipeline. In a later analysis, each TCR beta chain was defined by its CDR3 amino acid sequence together with its V-gene family, and reads without a unique V-gene family were excluded. As a way to deal with suspected cross-contamination and a sequencing artifact, a later analysis dropped more than 500 nucleotide sequences that were highly shared and had low generation probability. A later analysis calculated a clonal expansion index for each public chain from normalized within-repertoire ranks of inferred template counts. Generation probabilities in a later analysis came from a VDJ recombination model fitted to out-of-frame rearrangements, and those results were checked against IGoR. Hypergeometric tests were used in a later analysis to score TCR-TCR, TCR-HLA and TCR-CMV co-occurrence, with a repertoire-size bias correction applied to the TCR pairs. To estimate false discovery rates, a later analysis permuted the HLA or CMV assignments 20 times. In a later analysis, co-occurring TCRs were grouped using DBSCAN, with TCRdist sequence similarity added in when clustering inside HLA-allele-positive subsets. Repertoires with fewer than 30,000 or more than 120,000 public chains were left out of co-occurrence clustering, as were about five repertoires with anomalous nucleotide sharing. Held by TCRdb, this immuneACCESS table contains in-frame sequences only and omits some clones. Under half of the omission traces to an unresolved V gene where checked; the cause of the rest is unknown. V, J and clone size are taken as reported in that table, and D and trimming were inferred from the DNA itself. Present in this sample are about 110,000 clones, around 75% of which were seen just once. The top ten constitute around 1.3% of the sample.

The sequence was obtained from a man in his forties in good health and CMV-seronegative. The sample comprised PBMCs. In this chain, TRBV28 is recombined with TRBJ1-2, with 7 junctional bases fitting TRBD1. The DNA is TGTGCCAGCAGCATGACAGGGAACTATGGCTACACCTTC. This is translated as CASSMTGNYGYTF.